This is a list of T cell receptor beta chains from one sample in a study of blood T cell repertoires in COVID-19. Produced via immunoSEQ multiplex PCR; TCRdb's table is partial and in-frame only. Among 200,000 to 250,000 clones listed, about 80% were seen once. The material sequenced was PBMCs or T cells enriched from blood (not recorded which). These TCRs come from a man aged 40-50 years who had recovered from COVID-19. CDR3s include the opening cysteine and the closing phenylalanine or tryptophan. A D gene is named only where the DNA matches it firmly. A row's size may be missing; if present it is once, few, many or a size class.

d_call	v_call	clone_size	j_call	cdr3_nt	cdr3_aa
NA	TRBV7-2	once	TRBJ1-6	TGTGCCAGCAGCTCCCCGACAGGTAGAAATTCACCCCTCCACTTT	CASSSPTGRNSPLHF
TRBD1	TRBV19	NA	TRBJ1-2	TGTGCCAGTACCCGGGACAGGGTACCGAACTATGGCTACACCTTC	CASTRDRVPNYGYTF
NA	TRBV7-9	NA	TRBJ2-1	TGTGCCAGCAGCTCGAGGGTGGCAGCTGAGCAGTTCTTC	CASSSRVAAEQFF
NA	TRBV11-3	once	TRBJ1-1	TGTGCCAGCAGCTTAGGCGGTCCGAGGAACACTGAAGCTTTCTTT	CASSLGGPRNTEAFF
NA	TRBV20-1	once	TRBJ2-7	TGCAGTGCTAGTAGCCCAGGGAACTACGAGCAGTACTTC	CSASSPGNYEQYF
TRBD1	TRBV7-2	NA	TRBJ1-2	TGTGCCAGCAGCCCACGACAGGGGAGCTATGGCTACACCTTC	CASSPRQGSYGYTF
TRBD2	TRBV28	NA	TRBJ2-3	TGTGCCAGCAGTTTCCTAGGACTAGCGAGCACAGATACGCAGTATTTT	CASSFLGLASTDTQYF
TRBD2	TRBV5-6	NA	TRBJ2-1	TGTGCCAGCAGCTTGAGATTAGCGGGAAAGGAGCAGTTCTTC	CASSLRLAGKEQFF
NA	TRBV6-1	NA	TRBJ1-1	TGTGCCAGCAGTGAAGTAGGGAGCACTGAAGCTTTCTTT	CASSEVGSTEAFF
NA	TRBV5-6	NA	TRBJ2-3	TGTGCCAGCAGCTTGGCGGGGGGCGCGACAGATACGCAGTATTTT	CASSLAGGATDTQYF
NA	TRBV20-1	NA	TRBJ2-7	TGCAGTGCTAGTGGCAGGGATCCCTTAGAGCAGTACTTC	CSASGRDPLEQYF
TRBD2	TRBV5-4	NA	TRBJ2-3	TGTGCCAGCAGCTTCGCCGGCGGGGGGGCAGATACGCAGTATTTT	CASSFAGGGADTQYF
TRBD2	TRBV5-1	NA	TRBJ2-7	TGCGCCAGCAGCCTTCGGACTAGCGGGAGAGGGGGCTCCTACGAGCAGTACTTC	CASSLRTSGRGGSYEQYF
NA	TRBV7-6	few	TRBJ1-3	TGTGCCAGCAGCCCGACAAGGGGATCAGGAAACACCATATATTTT	CASSPTRGSGNTIYF
TRBD1	TRBV2	NA	TRBJ2-3	TGTGCCAGCAGTGGGGACAGGGGGCCAGATACGCAGTATTTT	CASSGDRGPDTQYF
NA	TRBV2	NA	TRBJ2-2	TGTGCCAGCAGCGCGGAAGGGACTCCGAACACCGGGGAGCTGTTTTTT	CASSAEGTPNTGELFF
NA	TRBV7-2	once	TRBJ1-2	TGTGCCAGCAGCCGCGCAGGGGCGTGGTATGGCTACACCTTC	CASSRAGAWYGYTF
TRBD2	TRBV6-2/TRBV6-3	few	TRBJ2-5	TGTGCCAGCAGTCCCCCGTCAGCGGGCGGGGGGGAGACCCAGTACTTC	CASSPPSAGGGETQYF
NA	TRBV7-9	NA	TRBJ1-1	TGTGCCAGCAGCTTACAGTCAGTTGGGAACACTGAAGCTTTCTTT	CASSLQSVGNTEAFF
TRBD1	TRBV19	NA	TRBJ1-2	TGTGCCTCCACCCGAGGAGGGGGCCTTAACTATGGCTACACCTTC	CASTRGGGLNYGYTF
NA	TRBV29-1	NA	TRBJ1-1	TGCAGCGTTGAAAATGTCTACACTGAAGCTTTCTTT	CSVENVYTEAFF
NA	TRBV7-6	NA	TRBJ1-2	TGTGCCAGCAGCTTAGGAAGGGGCGCGGGGATTGGCTACACCTTC	CASSLGRGAGIGYTF
TRBD1	TRBV7-6	NA	TRBJ1-4	TGTGCCAGCAGCCTCTACAGGGGAGCTAATGAAAAACTGTTTTTT	CASSLYRGANEKLFF
TRBD2	TRBV28	NA	TRBJ2-4	TGTGCCAGCAGTCCCTCCTCTAGCGGGAGTCAGTACTTC	CASSPSSSGSQYF
NA	TRBV29-1	NA	TRBJ1-1	TGCAGCGTTTCAATAGGGGAGGACACTGAAGCTTTCTTT	CSVSIGEDTEAFF
NA	TRBV27	NA	TRBJ1-6	TGTGCCAGCAGTTTAGGGGCCCTGAGCTCCTATAATTCACCCCTCCACTTT	CASSLGALSSYNSPLHF
TRBD2	TRBV7-9	NA	TRBJ2-7	TGTGCCAGCAGCCCGGGACTAGCGGGGGGAGCCTACGAGCAGTACTTC	CASSPGLAGGAYEQYF
TRBD1	TRBV27	few	TRBJ2-7	TGTGCCAGCAGCCCGGACAGGGGAGCCTACGAGCAGTACTTC	CASSPDRGAYEQYF
TRBD2	TRBV6-5	NA	TRBJ2-1	TGTGCCAGCTCCTTATGGGGGGGTTCCTACAATGAGCAGTTCTTC	CASSLWGGSYNEQFF
NA	TRBV6-5	NA	TRBJ1-5	TGTGCCAGCAAAAACGACCCGACAGAGGATCAGCCCCAGCATTTT	CASKNDPTEDQPQHF
NA	TRBV19	NA	TRBJ1-6	TGTGCCAGTAGTGTGTCCGGGACACCCTATAATTCACCCCTCCACTTT	CASSVSGTPYNSPLHF
NA	TRBV2	NA	TRBJ1-5	TGTGCCAGCAGTCAGTCCATAGCGGAGCCCCAGCATTTT	CASSQSIAEPQHF
TRBD2	TRBV4-2	NA	TRBJ2-3	TGTGCCAGCAGCCCAACAAAAATAGCGGGAGAAACAGATACGCAGTATTTT	CASSPTKIAGETDTQYF
TRBD1	TRBV19	NA	TRBJ2-7	TGTGCCAGTAGTTCGGGACAGGGCCCCTACGAGCAGTACTTC	CASSSGQGPYEQYF
TRBD2	TRBV28	NA	TRBJ2-1	TGTGCCAGCAGCGGAAGCGGGGGGGCCAAGAATGAGCAGTTCTTC	CASSGSGGAKNEQFF
NA	TRBV5-1	NA	TRBJ2-5	TGCGCCAGCAGCTTGGGTACAGGGTTGGAAGAGACCCAGTACTTC	CASSLGTGLEETQYF
NA	TRBV5-6	NA	TRBJ2-3	TGTGCCAGCATCCCTGGGGGGGGCCTCACAGATACGCAGTATTTT	CASIPGGGLTDTQYF
TRBD1	TRBV7-9	NA	TRBJ2-1	TGTGCCAGCAGACCCCCCGGGACAGGGGACAACAATGAGCAGTTCTTC	CASRPPGTGDNNEQFF
TRBD1	TRBV10-3	NA	TRBJ1-1	TGTGCCATCAGTCCTACAGGGACAGGGGTCGCTGAAGCTTTCTTT	CAISPTGTGVAEAFF
NA	TRBV7-9	few	TRBJ2-7	TGTGCCAGCAGCTCGACCCGGGACATCTCCTACGAGCAGTACTTC	CASSSTRDISYEQYF
NA	TRBV4-2	NA	TRBJ1-2	TGTGCCAGCAGCCAAGATCAAGCGGGGGACTATGGCTACACCTTC	CASSQDQAGDYGYTF
TRBD2	TRBV28	once	TRBJ2-3	TGTGCCAGCAGTTTAGCGGGGGGGCCTACAGATACGCAGTATTTT	CASSLAGGPTDTQYF
NA	TRBV28	NA	TRBJ2-2	TGTGCCAGCAGTTTACTGCTACTAGCCTACACCGGGGAGCTGTTTTTT	CASSLLLLAYTGELFF
NA	TRBV2	NA	TRBJ1-6	TGTGCCAGCAGCGGGGAGGGAGGCTCACCCCTCCACTTT	CASSGEGGSPLHF
NA	TRBV7-2	NA	TRBJ1-4	TGTGCCAGCAGCTTAGTGAGGCAGGGTCCCGAAAAACTGTTTTTT	CASSLVRQGPEKLFF
NA	TRBV2	few	TRBJ1-5	TGTGCCAGCAGTTCCCAGGGAAGCAATCAGCCCCAGCATTTT	CASSSQGSNQPQHF
TRBD1	TRBV11-2	NA	TRBJ1-1	TGTGCCAGCAGCCGCAAAGGACAGGGGGCGAACACTGAAGCTTTCTTT	CASSRKGQGANTEAFF
TRBD1	TRBV28	NA	TRBJ2-7	TGTGCCAGCAGTCCGGGACAGGGTAGCAAGCAGTACTTC	CASSPGQGSKQYF
NA	TRBV11-1	NA	TRBJ2-7	TGTGCCAGCAGCTTAGTACCGGGACACTCCTACGAGCAGTACTTC	CASSLVPGHSYEQYF
TRBD2	TRBV27	NA	TRBJ2-7	TGTGCCAGCAGTCCATGGACTAGCGGGTACGAGCAGTACTTC	CASSPWTSGYEQYF
TRBD1	TRBV13	NA	TRBJ2-7	TGTGCCAGCAGCTCAAGAGGGAGGGGGACAGGGCTCTACGAGCAGTACTTC	CASSSRGRGTGLYEQYF
TRBD1	TRBV28	NA	TRBJ2-3	TGTGCCAGCAGTTCCGACAGGGCTCCCGCAGATACGCAGTATTTT	CASSSDRAPADTQYF
NA	TRBV6-5	once	TRBJ2-1	TGTGCCAGCAGTTACTCGGAAGGGCAGGGGCAGTTCTTC	CASSYSEGQGQFF
TRBD2	TRBV3-1/TRBV3-2	NA	TRBJ2-1	TGTGCCAGCAGCCGCCCCCAGCGGGGCCACAATGAGCAGTTCTTC	CASSRPQRGHNEQFF
TRBD1	TRBV2	NA	TRBJ2-1	TGTGCCAGCAGTCCCCGCCGGGACAGGTACAATGAGCAGTTCTTC	CASSPRRDRYNEQFF